Listed below are T cell receptor beta chains from one sample, sequenced in a study of Ad26.COV2.S vaccination and SARS-CoV-2 variants. The assay was immunoSEQ multiplex PCR, and TCRdb's table has in-frame clones only and misses some. This sample has fewer than 800,000 clones, with around 90% found just once. This sample comprised peripheral blood, obtained in a trial of Ad26.COV2.S vaccine versus placebo. The receptors were sampled from a person between 18 and 60 years old who received the Ad26.COV2.S COVID-19 vaccine or a placebo. Both conserved end residues are part of each CDR3. A D gene is named only where the DNA matches it firmly. Clone size is shown for a subset of rows, as once, few, many or a class of expanded clone.

D gene	clone size	J gene	CDR3 length	V gene	CDR3 protein	CDR3 DNA
-	once	TRBJ2-5	13	TRBV6-5	CASRDGAIGTQYF	TGTGCCAGCAGGGACGGAGCGATTGGGACCCAGTACTTC
TRBD1	-	TRBJ2-7	14	TRBV3-1/TRBV3-2	CASSTPGQSYEQYF	TGTGCCAGCAGCACCCCGGGACAGTCCTACGAGCAGTACTTC
-	-	TRBJ2-7	14	TRBV3-1/TRBV3-2	CASSQMGTSYEQYF	TGTGCCAGCAGCCAAATGGGAACCTCCTACGAGCAGTACTTC
-	-	TRBJ1-1	13	TRBV29-1	CSVEPTGNTEAFF	TGCAGCGTTGAACCGACAGGGAACACTGAAGCTTTCTTT
TRBD1	-	TRBJ1-6	13	TRBV10-3	CAITPGQWTPLHF	TGTGCCATCACCCCGGGACAGTGGACACCCCTCCACTTT
-	-	TRBJ2-7	15	TRBV9	CASSSKGLPAYEQYF	TGTGCCAGCAGCTCCAAGGGACTGCCGGCCTACGAGCAGTACTTC
TRBD1	-	TRBJ1-6	18	TRBV11-2	CASSARQGVSSYNSPLHF	TGTGCCAGCAGCGCACGACAGGGGGTGAGCTCCTATAATTCACCCCTCCACTTT
TRBD2	-	TRBJ2-3	17	TRBV5-1	CASSGSGTSGSVATQYF	TGCGCCAGCAGCGGATCCGGGACTAGCGGGAGTGTAGCTACGCAGTATTTT
-	-	TRBJ1-5	15	TRBV3-1/TRBV3-2	CASSQAGAGNQPQHF	TGTGCCAGCAGCCAAGCGGGGGCTGGAAATCAGCCCCAGCATTTT
-	-	TRBJ2-1	14	TRBV29-1	CSVGLPRWAFEQFF	TGCAGCGTTGGCCTTCCCCGGTGGGCGTTTGAGCAGTTCTTC
-	-	TRBJ1-5	13	TRBV2	CASGGERDQPQHF	TGTGCCAGCGGAGGGGAAAGGGATCAGCCCCAGCATTTT
-	-	TRBJ1-2	13	TRBV5-6	CASSFQGSEGYTF	TGTGCCAGCAGCTTCCAGGGGTCGGAAGGCTACACCTTC
-	once	TRBJ1-1	15	TRBV7-9	CASSLLGQGGTEAFF	TGTGCCAGCAGCTTACTGGGCCAGGGAGGTACTGAAGCTTTCTTT
TRBD1	-	TRBJ1-1	15	TRBV19	CASSSYGTGNTEAFF	TGTGCCAGTAGTTCATACGGGACAGGGAACACTGAAGCTTTCTTT
-	-	TRBJ2-3	13	TRBV7-9	CASSSSSTDTQYF	TGTGCCAGCAGCTCGTCAAGCACAGATACGCAGTATTTT
TRBD1	-	TRBJ1-5	15	TRBV6-5	CASSQTGVSNQPQHF	TGTGCCAGCAGTCAGACAGGGGTTAGCAATCAGCCCCAGCATTTT
-	-	TRBJ1-5	13	TRBV18	CASSPGEQQPQHF	TGTGCCAGCTCACCAGGGGAGCAGCAGCCCCAGCATTTT
-	-	TRBJ2-3	14	TRBV6-5	CASSPHYGTDTQYF	TGTGCCAGCAGTCCTCACTACGGCACGGATACGCAGTATTTT
TRBD1	many	TRBJ1-5	14	TRBV10-3	CAIATGDSNQPQHF	TGTGCCATCGCTACAGGGGATAGCAATCAGCCCCAGCATTTT
TRBD2	-	TRBJ2-7	15	TRBV2	CASSLGGEGTYEQYF	TGTGCCAGCAGCCTCGGAGGGGAGGGTACCTACGAGCAGTACTTC
-	-	TRBJ2-1	15	TRBV5-4	CASSLGGQSYNEQFF	TGTGCCAGCAGCTTGGGCGGACAATCCTACAATGAGCAGTTCTTC
-	-	TRBJ1-1	12	TRBV7-9	CASSLWRSEAFF	TGTGCCAGCAGCTTATGGCGAAGTGAAGCTTTCTTT
TRBD1	-	TRBJ2-7	13	TRBV5-6	CASSWDRGDEQYF	TGTGCCAGCAGCTGGGACAGGGGGGACGAGCAGTACTTC
-	-	TRBJ2-7	16	TRBV4-2	CASSHGIYPSSYEQYF	TGTGCCAGCAGCCACGGGATCTACCCCAGCTCCTACGAGCAGTACTTC
TRBD1	once	TRBJ2-2	14	TRBV10-3	CAIRGQLNTGELFF	TGTGCCATCAGGGGACAGTTGAACACCGGGGAGCTGTTTTTT
-	-	TRBJ1-3	15	TRBV15	CATSRDSAFGNTIYF	TGTGCCACCAGCAGAGATAGTGCTTTTGGAAACACCATATATTTT
-	-	TRBJ2-7	13	TRBV24-1	CATSDLQGYEQYF	TGTGCCACCAGTGATTTGCAAGGGTACGAGCAGTACTTC
TRBD1	-	TRBJ2-7	15	TRBV5-1	CASSLAGTGTEEQYF	TGCGCCAGCAGCTTAGCCGGGACAGGGACTGAGGAGCAGTACTTC
TRBD2	few	TRBJ2-1	15	TRBV5-1	CASSPTSGSRNEQFF	TGCGCCAGCAGCCCGACTAGCGGGAGTAGGAATGAGCAGTTCTTC
-	-	TRBJ1-5	15	TRBV19	CASSTGTSRDQPQHF	TGTGCCAGTAGTACTGGGACATCCCGCGATCAGCCCCAGCATTTT
TRBD2	-	TRBJ2-2	14	TRBV2	CASSRAGATGELFF	TGTGCCAGCAGTAGGGCGGGAGCCACCGGGGAGCTGTTTTTT
-	-	TRBJ2-7	12	TRBV6-5	CASSRLGYEQYF	TGTGCCAGCAGCCGCTTAGGGTACGAGCAGTACTTC
-	once	TRBJ2-7	12	TRBV6-1	CASSEGRAEQYF	TGTGCCAGCAGTGAAGGCAGGGCCGAGCAGTACTTC